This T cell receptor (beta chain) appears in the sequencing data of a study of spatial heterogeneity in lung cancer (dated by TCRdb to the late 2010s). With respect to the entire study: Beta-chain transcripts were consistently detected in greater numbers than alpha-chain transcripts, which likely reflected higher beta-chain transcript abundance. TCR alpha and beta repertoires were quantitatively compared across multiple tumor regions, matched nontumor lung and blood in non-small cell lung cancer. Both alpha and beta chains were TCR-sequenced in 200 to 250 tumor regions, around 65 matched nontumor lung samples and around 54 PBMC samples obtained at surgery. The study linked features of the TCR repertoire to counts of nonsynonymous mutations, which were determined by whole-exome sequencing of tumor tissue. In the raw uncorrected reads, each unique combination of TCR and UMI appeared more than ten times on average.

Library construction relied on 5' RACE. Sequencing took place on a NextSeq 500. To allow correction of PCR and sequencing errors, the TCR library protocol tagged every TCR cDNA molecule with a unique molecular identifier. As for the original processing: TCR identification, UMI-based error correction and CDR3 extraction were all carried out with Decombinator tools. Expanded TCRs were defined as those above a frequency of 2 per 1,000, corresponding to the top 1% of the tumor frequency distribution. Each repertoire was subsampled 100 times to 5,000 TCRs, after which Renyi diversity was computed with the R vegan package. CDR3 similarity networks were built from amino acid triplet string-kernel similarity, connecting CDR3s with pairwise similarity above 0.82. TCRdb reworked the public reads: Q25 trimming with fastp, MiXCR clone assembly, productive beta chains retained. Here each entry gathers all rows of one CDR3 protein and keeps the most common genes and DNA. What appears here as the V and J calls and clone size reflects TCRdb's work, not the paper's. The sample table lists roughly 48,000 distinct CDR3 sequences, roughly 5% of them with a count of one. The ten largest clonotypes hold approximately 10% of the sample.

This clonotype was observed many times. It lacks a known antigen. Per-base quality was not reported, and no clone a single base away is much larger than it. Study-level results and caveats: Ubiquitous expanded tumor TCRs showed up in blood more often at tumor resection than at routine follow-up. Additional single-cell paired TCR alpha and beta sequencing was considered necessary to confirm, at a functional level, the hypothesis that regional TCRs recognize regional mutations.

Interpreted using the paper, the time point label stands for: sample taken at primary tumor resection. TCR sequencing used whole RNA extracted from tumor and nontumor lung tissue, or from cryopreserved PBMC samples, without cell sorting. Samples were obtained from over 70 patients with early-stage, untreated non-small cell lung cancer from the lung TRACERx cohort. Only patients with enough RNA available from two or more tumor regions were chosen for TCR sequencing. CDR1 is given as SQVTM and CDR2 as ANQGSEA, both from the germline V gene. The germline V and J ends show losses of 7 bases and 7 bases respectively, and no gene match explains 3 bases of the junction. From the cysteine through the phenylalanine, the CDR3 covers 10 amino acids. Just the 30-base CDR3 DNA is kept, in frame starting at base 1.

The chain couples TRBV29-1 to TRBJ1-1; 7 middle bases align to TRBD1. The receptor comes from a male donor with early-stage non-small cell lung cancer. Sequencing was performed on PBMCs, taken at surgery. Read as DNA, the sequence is TGCAGCGCCCGGACAGGTGAAGCTTTCTTT. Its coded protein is CSARTGEAFF.